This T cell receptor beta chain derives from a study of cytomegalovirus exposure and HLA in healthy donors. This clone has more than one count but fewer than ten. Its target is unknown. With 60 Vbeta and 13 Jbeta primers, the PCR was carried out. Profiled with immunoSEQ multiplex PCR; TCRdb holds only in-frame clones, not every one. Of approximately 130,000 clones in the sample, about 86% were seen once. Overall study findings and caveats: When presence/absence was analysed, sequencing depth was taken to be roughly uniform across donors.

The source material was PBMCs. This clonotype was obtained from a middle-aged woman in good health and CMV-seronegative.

The CDR3 DNA follows: TGCGCCAGCAGTGAGTCGGGGGGACTAGCTGTCATCGGGGAGCTGTTTTTT. Translated: CASSESGGLAVIGELFF. The V and J genes are TRBV10-1 and TRBJ2-2, with 9 bases identical to TRBD2. Germline CDR1 reads WNHNN; CDR2 reads SYGVQD (reference sequence). V was pared by 0 bases and J by 7 bases, with 9 bases of the junction left unmatched. CDR3 length: 17 amino acids.